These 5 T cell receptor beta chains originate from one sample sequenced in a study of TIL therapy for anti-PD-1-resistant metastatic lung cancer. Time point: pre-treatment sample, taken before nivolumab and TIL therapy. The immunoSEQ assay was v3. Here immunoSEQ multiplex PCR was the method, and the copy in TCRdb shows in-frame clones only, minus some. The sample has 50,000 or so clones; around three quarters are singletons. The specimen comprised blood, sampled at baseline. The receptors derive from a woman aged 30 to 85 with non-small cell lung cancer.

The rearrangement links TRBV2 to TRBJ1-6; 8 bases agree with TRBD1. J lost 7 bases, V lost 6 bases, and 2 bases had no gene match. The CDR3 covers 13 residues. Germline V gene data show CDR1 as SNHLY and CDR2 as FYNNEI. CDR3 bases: TGTGCCAGCAGGGGACAGGAGAATTCACCCCTCCACTTT. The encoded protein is CASRGQENSPLHF.

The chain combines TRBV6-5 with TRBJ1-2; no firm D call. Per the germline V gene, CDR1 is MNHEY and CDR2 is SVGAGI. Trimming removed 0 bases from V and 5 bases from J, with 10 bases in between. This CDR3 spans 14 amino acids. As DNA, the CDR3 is TGTGCCAGCAGTTACTCGAAGAGTATGTATGGCTACACCTTC. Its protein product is CASSYSKSMYGYTF.

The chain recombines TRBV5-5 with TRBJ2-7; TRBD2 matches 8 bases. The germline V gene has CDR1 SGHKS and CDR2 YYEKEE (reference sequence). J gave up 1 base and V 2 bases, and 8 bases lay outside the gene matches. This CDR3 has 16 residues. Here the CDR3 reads CASSLASGLVSYEQYF. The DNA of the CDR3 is TGTGCCAGCAGCTTAGCATCGGGACTAGTGTCCTACGAGCAGTACTTC.

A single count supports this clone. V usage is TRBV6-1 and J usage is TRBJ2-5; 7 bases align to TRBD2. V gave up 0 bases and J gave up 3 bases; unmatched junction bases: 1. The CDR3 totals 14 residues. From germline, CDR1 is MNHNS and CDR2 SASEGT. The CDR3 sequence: CASSEAAGEETQYF. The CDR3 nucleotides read TGTGCCAGCAGTGAAGCGGCGGGGGAAGAGACCCAGTACTTC.

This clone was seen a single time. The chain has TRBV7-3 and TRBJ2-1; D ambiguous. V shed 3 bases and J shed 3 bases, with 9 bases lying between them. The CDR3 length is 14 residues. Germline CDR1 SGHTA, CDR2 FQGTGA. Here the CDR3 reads CASSLGWGYNEQFF. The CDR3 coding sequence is TGTGCCAGCAGCTTGGGGTGGGGCTACAATGAGCAGTTCTTC. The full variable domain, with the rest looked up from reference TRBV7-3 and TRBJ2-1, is GAGVSQTPSNKVTEKGKYVELRCDPISGHTALYWYRQSLGQGPEFLIYFQGTGAADDSGLPNDRFFAVRPEGSVSTLKIQRTERGDSAVYLCASSLGWGYNEQFFGPGTRLTVL.